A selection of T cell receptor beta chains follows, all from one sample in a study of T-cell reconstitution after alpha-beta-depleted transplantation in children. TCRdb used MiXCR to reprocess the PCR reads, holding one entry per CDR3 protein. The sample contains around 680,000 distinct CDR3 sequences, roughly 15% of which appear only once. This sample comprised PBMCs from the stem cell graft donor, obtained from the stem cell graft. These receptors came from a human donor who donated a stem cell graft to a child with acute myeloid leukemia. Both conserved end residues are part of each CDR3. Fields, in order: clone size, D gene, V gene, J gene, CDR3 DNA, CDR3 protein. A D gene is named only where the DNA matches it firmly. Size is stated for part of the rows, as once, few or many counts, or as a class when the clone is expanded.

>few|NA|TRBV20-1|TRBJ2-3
TGCAGTGCCCCTCTTAGCGTTCTCAAATCCACAGATACGCAGTATTTT
CSAPLSVLKSTDTQYF
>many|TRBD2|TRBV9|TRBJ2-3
TGTGCCAGCAGCCTCGACCGTAGCGGGGGGACAGATACGCAGTATTTT
CASSLDRSGGTDTQYF
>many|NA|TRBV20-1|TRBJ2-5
TGCAGTGCTGGGGCGGGGGAGACCCAGTACTTC
CSAGAGETQYF
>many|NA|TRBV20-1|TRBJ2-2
TGCAGTATCCCCGTGAACACCGGGGAGCTGTTTTTT
CSIPVNTGELFF
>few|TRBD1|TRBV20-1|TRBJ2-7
TGCAGTGCTAGCGGGCAGACAGGGCCCTACGAGCAGTACTTC
CSASGQTGPYEQYF
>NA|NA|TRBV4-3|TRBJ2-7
TGCGCCAGCAGCCAAGGACGGGAGAGCGAGCAGTACTTC
CASSQGRESEQYF
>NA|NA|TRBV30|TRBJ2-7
TGTGCCTGGACGCGGGCTCCATACGAGCAGTACTTC
CAWTRAPYEQYF
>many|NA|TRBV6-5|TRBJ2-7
TGTGCCAGCAGTTTAAAGTGGGCAACGGGCACCTACGAGCAGTACTTC
CASSLKWATGTYEQYF
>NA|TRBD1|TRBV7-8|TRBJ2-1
TGTGCCAGCAGCTTTAGGGGACAGGGACGAAACGAGCAGTTCTTC
CASSFRGQGRNEQFF
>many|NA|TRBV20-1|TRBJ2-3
TGCAGTGCAACTAGGGTCCCTCTTACAGATACGCAGTATTTT
CSATRVPLTDTQYF
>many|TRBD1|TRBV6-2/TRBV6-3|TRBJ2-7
TGTGCCAGCAAGGACAGGGTCGAGCAGTACTTC
CASKDRVEQYF
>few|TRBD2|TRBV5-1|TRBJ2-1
TGCGCCAGCAGCAATTTAGCGGGGGGGCTTAATGAGCAGTTCTTC
CASSNLAGGLNEQFF
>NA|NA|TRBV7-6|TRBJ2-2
TGTGCCAGCAGCTCCCATATGACTAGTAACACCGGGGAGCTGTTTTTT
CASSSHMTSNTGELFF
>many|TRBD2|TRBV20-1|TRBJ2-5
TGCAGTGCTAGAGATCCAGCGGGGGGGCCTAGAGAGACCCAGTACTTC
CSARDPAGGPRETQYF
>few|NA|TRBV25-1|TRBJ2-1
TGTGCCAGCAGTGAATCACCGGCTAGGCAGTTCTTC
CASSESPARQFF
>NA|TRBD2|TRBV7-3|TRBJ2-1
TGTGCCAGCAGCTGGGGACTAGCGGGGGGAGAGGAGCAGTTCTTC
CASSWGLAGGEEQFF
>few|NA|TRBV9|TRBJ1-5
TGTGCCAGCAGCGTAGAGGGAGACGGGCAGCCCCAGCATTTT
CASSVEGDGQPQHF
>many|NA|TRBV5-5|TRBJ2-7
TGTGCCAGCAGCTGGGACTGGCTTACTCTAAGGGAGCAGTACTTC
CASSWDWLTLREQYF
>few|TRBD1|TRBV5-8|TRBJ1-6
TGTGCCAGCAGCTTGGCACTTCCGGGACAGGGCAATTCACCCCTCCACTTT
CASSLALPGQGNSPLHF
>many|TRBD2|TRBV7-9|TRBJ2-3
TGTGCCAGCAGCTTCCCTAGCGGGGTTACGCAGTATTTT
CASSFPSGVTQYF
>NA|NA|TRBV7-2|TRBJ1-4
TGTGCCAGCAGCTTAGGCCCAGGGGCAGCCTCTAATGAAAAACTGTTTTTT
CASSLGPGAASNEKLFF
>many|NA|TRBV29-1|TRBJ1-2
TGCAGCGTGGCTACAGGGCTGGGCTACACCTTC
CSVATGLGYTF
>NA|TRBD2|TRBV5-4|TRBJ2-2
TGTGCCAGCAGCTTGGACGGGAAGACTAGCGGGGGGCTTCTCACCGGGGAGCTGTTTTTT
CASSLDGKTSGGLLTGELFF
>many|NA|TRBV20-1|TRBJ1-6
TGCAGTGTCCTCGGGGGGAAGAGCGGACCCCTCCACTTT
CSVLGGKSGPLHF
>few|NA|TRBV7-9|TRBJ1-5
TGTGCCAGCAGCTTCGATGACGCGATCCGGCCCCAGCATTTT
CASSFDDAIRPQHF
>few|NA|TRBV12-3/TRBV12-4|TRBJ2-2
TGTGCCAGTTTATCGGGCGGGGAGCTGTTTTTT
CASLSGGELFF
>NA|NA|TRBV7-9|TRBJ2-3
TGTGCCAGCCTCACAAGGGGGGGCACAGATACGCAGTATTTT
CASLTRGGTDTQYF
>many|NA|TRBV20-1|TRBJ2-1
TGCAGTGCGTATAGGAGGGGAAACTACAATGAGCAGTTCTTC
CSAYRRGNYNEQFF
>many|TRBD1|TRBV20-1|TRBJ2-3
TGCAGTGCCGCCGGGGGACAGGGGAGAGGAGATACGCAGTATTTT
CSAAGGQGRGDTQYF
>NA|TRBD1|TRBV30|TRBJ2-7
TGTGCCTGGAGCGAGACAGGGGACGAGCAGTACTTC
CAWSETGDEQYF
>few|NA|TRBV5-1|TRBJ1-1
TGCGCCAGCAGCTTTGGGGAACAGGGAGCAACTGAAGCTTTCTTT
CASSFGEQGATEAFF
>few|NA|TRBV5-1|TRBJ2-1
TGCGCCAGCAGCTCGGACGCTGGAGAGCAGTTCTTC
CASSSDAGEQFF
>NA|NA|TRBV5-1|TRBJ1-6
TGCGCCAGCAGCTCGGACATGAGCTCCTATAATTCACCCCTCCACTTT
CASSSDMSSYNSPLHF
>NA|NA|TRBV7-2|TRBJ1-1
TGTGCCAGCAGCGTCTTGAGGGGGACTGAAGCTTTCTTT
CASSVLRGTEAFF
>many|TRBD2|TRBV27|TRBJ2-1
TGTGCCAGCTCGGCGGGGGTCTCCTACAATGAGCAGTTCTTC
CASSAGVSYNEQFF
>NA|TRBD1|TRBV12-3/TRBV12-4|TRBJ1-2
TGTGCCAGCAGTTGGGGACAGGGCTACTATGGCTACACCTTC
CASSWGQGYYGYTF
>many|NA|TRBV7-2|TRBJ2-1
TGTGCCAGCAGCCCCGGTGAGGTCACCAGAGGGTTCTTC
CASSPGEVTRGFF
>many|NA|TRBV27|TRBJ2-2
TGTGCCAGCAGGGAACGGTTAGGGGCCTGGTACGGGGAGCTGTTTTTT
CASRERLGAWYGELFF
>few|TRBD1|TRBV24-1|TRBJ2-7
TGTGCCACCAGTCCGGGACAGGGAGGATACTACGAGCAGTACTTC
CATSPGQGGYYEQYF
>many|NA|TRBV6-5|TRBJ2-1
TGTGCCAGCAGTTACGGCGGGACGGTCGCCTACAATGAGCAGTTCTTC
CASSYGGTVAYNEQFF
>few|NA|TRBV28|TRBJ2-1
TGTGCCAGCCAGACTAGTTTTTCATTCGGGGAGCAGTTCTTC
CASQTSFSFGEQFF
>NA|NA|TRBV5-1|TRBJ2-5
TGCGCCAGCCGCTCATCGGAAGGTCGGACCCAGTACTTC
CASRSSEGRTQYF
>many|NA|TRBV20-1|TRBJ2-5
TGCAGTGCTAGAGGACCTTTTTATCCGATGGAGACCCAGTACTTC
CSARGPFYPMETQYF
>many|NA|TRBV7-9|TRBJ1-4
TGTGCCAGCAGTTTAGGGCAGGGAAATGAAAAACTGTTTTTT
CASSLGQGNEKLFF
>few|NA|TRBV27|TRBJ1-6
TGTGCCAGCAGAACAACCAGGGGCTCCTATAATTCACCCCTCCACTTT
CASRTTRGSYNSPLHF